This TCR beta chain was recovered during a study of T cell repertoires in cytomegalovirus infection. Study overall: Recently identified HLA-C-restricted CMV epitopes and well-studied HLA-B-restricted CMV epitopes were used by the study. Indications of both CMV infection and matching HLA type were provided by public TCR beta signatures. The study's findings and limits: Carriers of CMV and the relevant HLA type were discriminated by public TCR beta frequency. Clonotype analysis showed dominance of the ex vivo response by HLA-C-restricted CMV-specific TCR beta clonotypes.

One entry per CDR3 protein results from TCRdb running MiXCR on the reads. Here the sample spans under 130,000 distinct CDR3 sequences, around 40% being singletons. This clonotype was seen more than once but under ten times. Its target is not known. This specimen was CD8+ T cells from cultured PBMCs, taken from culture after CMV antigen stimulation. This TCR derives from a human donor in good health (CMV status not recorded). Some clones in this sample may be carry-over from other donors' samples.

The CDR3 reads CASRGGGNEQFF. CDR3 coding DNA: TGTGCCAGCAGGGGAGGGGGCAATGAGCAGTTCTTC. The chain is built from TRBV2 and TRBJ2-1; D possibly corresponds to TRBD2 (7 bases). Trimming stripped 6 bases from V and 6 bases from J, with 9 bases between. The CDR3 extends over 12 amino acids. Germline-derived CDR1 and CDR2 are SNHLY and FYNNEI.